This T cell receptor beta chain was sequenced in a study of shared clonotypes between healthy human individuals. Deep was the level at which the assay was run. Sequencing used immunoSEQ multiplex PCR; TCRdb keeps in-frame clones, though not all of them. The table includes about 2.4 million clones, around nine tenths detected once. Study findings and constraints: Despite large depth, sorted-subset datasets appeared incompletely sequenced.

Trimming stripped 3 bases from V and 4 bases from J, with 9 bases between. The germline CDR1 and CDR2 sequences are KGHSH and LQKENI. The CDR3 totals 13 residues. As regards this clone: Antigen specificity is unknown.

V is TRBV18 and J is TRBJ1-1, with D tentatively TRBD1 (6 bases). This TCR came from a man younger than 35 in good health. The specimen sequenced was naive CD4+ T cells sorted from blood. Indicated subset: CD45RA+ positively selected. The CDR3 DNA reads TGTGCCAGCTCACCTCAGGGGCCCACTGAAGCTTTCTTT. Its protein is CASSPQGPTEAFF.